The 17 T cell receptor beta chains below were found in one sample sequenced in a study of human T cells and chemical hapten exposure. Time point given: patch test 1, 2 weeks after DPC sensitization. Treatment meaning: therapeutic diphenylcyclopropenone sensitization with weekly scalp DPC. In TCRdb, the RACE reads were re-called with MiXCR into one record per CDR3 protein. The sample records around 380,000 distinct CDR3 sequences, roughly 4.8% being singletons. The specimen was whole blood, collected in connection with sensitization to the hapten diphenylcyclopropenone (DPC). These receptors were obtained from a woman aged 50 to 60 with alopecia areata. Some clones in this sample may be carry-over from other donors' samples.

In this sample, this clonotype turned up a few times. This chain links TRBV4-2 with TRBJ2-1, with TRBD2 as a possible D gene (6 bases). The V end lost 0 bases, the J end lost 4 bases, and 13 bases lay between the germline ends. This CDR3 comprises 16 residues. Germline assignment: CDR1 LGHNA and CDR2 YNFKEQ. This CDR3 reads CASSQDWSGGYNEQFF. DNA of the CDR3: TGTGCCAGCAGCCAAGATTGGTCCGGGGGTTACAATGAGCAGTTCTTC.

A few counts support this clonotype. This chain connects TRBV12-3 or TRBV12-4 to TRBJ2-3, with TRBD2 matching 9 bases. Trimming cost V 4 bases and J 3 bases; bases outside gene matches: 8. CDR3 length: 16 amino acids. The CDR3 reads CASSYSGGGRTDTQYF. The DNA for the CDR3 is TGTGCCAGCAGTTATAGCGGGGGCGGGAGAACAGATACGCAGTATTTT.

This clonotype came up many times. This chain uses TRBV7-6 with TRBJ2-3; a possible D gene is TRBD1 (6 bases). The CDR3 spans 14 residues. CDR1 is SGHVS, CDR2 FNYEAQ, per germline. V shed 4 bases and J shed 4 bases, with 12 bases lying between them. The CDR3 DNA is TGTGCCAGCAGCTCGACAGGAGGCGCAGATACGCAGTATTTT. Protein: CASSSTGGADTQYF.

This clonotype was seen ten or more times. The V and J genes are TRBV11-2 and TRBJ2-7; D may be TRBD2 (6 bases). The germline V gene has CDR1 SGHAT and CDR2 FQNNGV. The CDR3 totals 13 residues. The V end lost 3 bases, the J end lost 4 bases, and 10 bases lay between the germline ends. CDR3 amino acids: CASSFGSYYEQYF. As DNA, the CDR3 is TGTGCCAGCAGCTTCGGGAGCTATTACGAGCAGTACTTC.

This clonotype was recorded many times. The chain carries TRBV6-5 and TRBJ1-2; weak D call: TRBD1 (6 bases). The germline V gene has CDR1 MNHEY and CDR2 SVGAGI. The CDR3 is made up of 19 amino acids. The germline V and J ends were trimmed by 2 bases and 5 bases, with 27 bases remaining between them. CDR3 amino acids: CASSYSRGRRNRRGYGYTF. The CDR3, as DNA: TGTGCCAGCAGTTACAGCAGGGGAAGGAGGAACCGGAGAGGGTATGGCTACACCTTC.

This clonotype was observed a few times. V gene TRBV3-1 combines with J gene TRBJ1-5; no firm D call. With 4 bases removed from V and 3 bases from J, the gap between germline ends came to 31 bases. There are 21 residues in the CDR3. Germline V gene lookup returns CDR1 LGHDT and CDR2 YNNKEL (reference sequence). The CDR3 nucleotides read TGTGCCAGCAGCCTCAAGTTTATATGGAGGCCTCCCGGGCAGGCCAATCAGCCCCAGCATTTT. Translating gives CASSLKFIWRPPGQANQPQHF. Using reference TRBV3-1 and TRBJ1-5 for the parts outside the CDR3, the full variable domain is DTAVSQTPKYLVTQMGNDKSIKCEQNLGHDTMYWYKQDSKKFLKIMFSYNNKELIINETVPNRFSPKSPDKAHLNLHINSLELGDSAVYFCASSLKFIWRPPGQANQPQHFGDGTRLSIL.

This clonotype was seen repeatedly, ten times or more. The CDR3 loop reads CASSGQFNEKLFF. The CDR3 DNA follows: TGTGCCAGCAGCGGACAGTTTAATGAAAAACTGTTTTTT. The chain combines TRBV28 with TRBJ1-4; maybe TRBD1 (6 bases). This CDR3 spans 13 amino acids. V was cut by 6 bases and J by 4 bases, with 9 bases left in between. CDR1 is MDHEN, CDR2 SYDVKM, per germline.

This clonotype showed up many times. The V and J genes are TRBV12-3 or TRBV12-4 and TRBJ2-1; 7 bases fit TRBD2. V dropped 6 bases and J dropped 7; count of bases not matched to a gene: 15. The CDR3 covers 16 residues. The CDR3 DNA sequence: TGTGCCAGCAGCTCAGGGAGGGGACTCCACTGGAATGAGCAGTTCTTC. Its protein product is CASSSGRGLHWNEQFF.

Many counts were recorded for this clonotype. The J gene is TRBJ2-7, the V gene TRBV5-1; the D gene could be TRBD1 or TRBD2 (6 bases each). This CDR3 is 14 amino acids long. The germline V gene has CDR1 SGHRS and CDR2 YFSETQ. Deletions cut 2 bases from V and 2 bases from J, with 11 bases between. The CDR3 region has the DNA TGCGCCAGCAGCTTTACGGGGGCCGCCTACGAGCAGTACTTC. Encoded protein: CASSFTGAAYEQYF.

The sample holds a few counts of this clonotype. The chain recombines TRBV5-1 with TRBJ1-4; D gene uncertain. V lost 3 bases and J lost 5, with 8 bases in between. The CDR3 consists of 13 residues. Germline V gives CDR1 SGHRS, CDR2 YFSETQ. The DNA of the CDR3 is TGCGCCAGCAGCTCCCAGACGAATGAAAAACTGTTTTTT. This sequence encodes CASSSQTNEKLFF. Together with reference TRBV5-1 and TRBJ1-4, the CDR3 gives the full variable domain: KAGVTQTPRYLIKTRGQQVTLSCSPISGHRSVSWYQQTPGQGLQFLFEYFSETQRNKGNFPGRFSGRQFSNSRSEMNVSTLELGDSALYLCASSSQTNEKLFFGSGTQLSVL.

V is TRBV20-1 and J is TRBJ2-7, with D perhaps TRBD2 (6 bases). Germline CDR1 DFQATT, CDR2 SNEGSKA (reference sequence). The V and J ends lost 6 bases and 2 bases respectively, with 17 bases between them. The CDR3 contains 14 residues. CDR3 nucleotide sequence: TGCAGTGCAATATCCTCCGGGAGTCCCTACGAGCAGTACTTC. Translated, it gives CSAISSGSPYEQYF.

This chain uses TRBV20-1 with TRBJ2-4; the D is unclear. CDR1 is DFQATT and CDR2 is SNEGSKA in the germline V gene (reference sequence). Trimming left V 6 bases short and J 6 bases short, with 15 bases between. CDR3 length: 13 amino acids. CDR3: CSAISPGLNIQYF. The CDR3, as DNA: TGCAGTGCCATCTCCCCGGGCCTAAACATTCAGTACTTC.

This chain connects TRBV20-1 to TRBJ1-2, with 7 bases fitting TRBD1. V lost 2 bases, J lost 6 bases, and 12 bases stayed unmatched. This CDR3 is 15 amino acids long. Per the germline V gene, CDR1 is DFQATT and CDR2 is SNEGSKA (reference sequence). CDR3 sequence: CSARYGQAAFNGYTF. The CDR3 DNA reads as TGCAGTGCTAGATACGGACAGGCCGCTTTCAATGGCTACACCTTC.

This clonotype was seen many times. This chain uses TRBV2 with TRBJ1-6; D possibly corresponds to TRBD1 (5 bases). This CDR3 is built from 12 residues. V lost 7 bases to trimming and J lost 10 bases, with 11 bases between them. The germline CDR1 and CDR2 sequences are SNHLY and FYNNEI. In nucleotides, the CDR3 is TGTGCCAGCAATCCAGGGAACTCACCCCTCCACTTT. Encoded protein: CASNPGNSPLHF. Drawing the rest from reference TRBV2 and TRBJ1-6, the complete variable domain is EPEVTQTPSHQVTQMGQEVILRCVPISNHLYFYWYRQILGQKVEFLVSFYNNEISEKSEIFDDQFSVERPDGSNFTLKIRSTKLEDSAMYFCASNPGNSPLHFGNGTRLTVT.

Ten or more counts support this clonotype. V usage is TRBV5-1 and J usage is TRBJ2-3, with D possibly being TRBD1 (8 bases). The CDR3 totals 16 residues. Germline-derived CDR1 and CDR2 are SGHRS and YFSETQ. Between the trimmed V and J ends, which lost 3 bases and 4 bases, there was a span of 18 bases. The CDR3 sequence is CASSSDQRGQADTQYF. CDR3 DNA sequence: TGCGCCAGCAGCTCAGACCAGCGGGGACAGGCAGATACGCAGTATTTT.

V usage is TRBV11-2 and J usage is TRBJ1-5; no definite D call. The germline gives CDR1 SGHAT, CDR2 FQNNGV. The CDR3 runs to 16 residues. Trimming removed 1 base from V and 4 bases from J, with 14 bases in between. The CDR3 spells CASSLGRQLGNQPQHF. DNA of the CDR3: TGTGCCAGCAGCTTAGGTCGGCAGTTGGGAAATCAGCCCCAGCATTTT. Supplemented by reference TRBV11-2 and TRBJ1-5, the full variable domain reads EAGVAQSPRYKIIEKRQSVAFWCNPISGHATLYWYQQILGQGPKLLIQFQNNGVVDDSQLPKDRFSAERLKGVDSTLKIQPAKLEDSAVYLCASSLGRQLGNQPQHFGDGTRLSIL.

V usage is TRBV11-2 and J usage is TRBJ2-3; D might be TRBD2 (6 bases). Trimming shortened V by 3 bases and J by 9 bases, and 19 bases separated the two germline ends. Per germline, CDR1 SGHAT and CDR2 FQNNGV. This CDR3 contains 15 residues. The CDR3 coding sequence is TGTGCCAGCAGCTTTGGCGGGGTCGGCCCGGGAACGCAGTATTTT. Residues: CASSFGGVGPGTQYF. Filled out from reference TRBV11-2 and TRBJ2-3, the complete variable domain reads EAGVAQSPRYKIIEKRQSVAFWCNPISGHATLYWYQQILGQGPKLLIQFQNNGVVDDSQLPKDRFSAERLKGVDSTLKIQPAKLEDSAVYLCASSFGGVGPGTQYFGPGTRLTVL.